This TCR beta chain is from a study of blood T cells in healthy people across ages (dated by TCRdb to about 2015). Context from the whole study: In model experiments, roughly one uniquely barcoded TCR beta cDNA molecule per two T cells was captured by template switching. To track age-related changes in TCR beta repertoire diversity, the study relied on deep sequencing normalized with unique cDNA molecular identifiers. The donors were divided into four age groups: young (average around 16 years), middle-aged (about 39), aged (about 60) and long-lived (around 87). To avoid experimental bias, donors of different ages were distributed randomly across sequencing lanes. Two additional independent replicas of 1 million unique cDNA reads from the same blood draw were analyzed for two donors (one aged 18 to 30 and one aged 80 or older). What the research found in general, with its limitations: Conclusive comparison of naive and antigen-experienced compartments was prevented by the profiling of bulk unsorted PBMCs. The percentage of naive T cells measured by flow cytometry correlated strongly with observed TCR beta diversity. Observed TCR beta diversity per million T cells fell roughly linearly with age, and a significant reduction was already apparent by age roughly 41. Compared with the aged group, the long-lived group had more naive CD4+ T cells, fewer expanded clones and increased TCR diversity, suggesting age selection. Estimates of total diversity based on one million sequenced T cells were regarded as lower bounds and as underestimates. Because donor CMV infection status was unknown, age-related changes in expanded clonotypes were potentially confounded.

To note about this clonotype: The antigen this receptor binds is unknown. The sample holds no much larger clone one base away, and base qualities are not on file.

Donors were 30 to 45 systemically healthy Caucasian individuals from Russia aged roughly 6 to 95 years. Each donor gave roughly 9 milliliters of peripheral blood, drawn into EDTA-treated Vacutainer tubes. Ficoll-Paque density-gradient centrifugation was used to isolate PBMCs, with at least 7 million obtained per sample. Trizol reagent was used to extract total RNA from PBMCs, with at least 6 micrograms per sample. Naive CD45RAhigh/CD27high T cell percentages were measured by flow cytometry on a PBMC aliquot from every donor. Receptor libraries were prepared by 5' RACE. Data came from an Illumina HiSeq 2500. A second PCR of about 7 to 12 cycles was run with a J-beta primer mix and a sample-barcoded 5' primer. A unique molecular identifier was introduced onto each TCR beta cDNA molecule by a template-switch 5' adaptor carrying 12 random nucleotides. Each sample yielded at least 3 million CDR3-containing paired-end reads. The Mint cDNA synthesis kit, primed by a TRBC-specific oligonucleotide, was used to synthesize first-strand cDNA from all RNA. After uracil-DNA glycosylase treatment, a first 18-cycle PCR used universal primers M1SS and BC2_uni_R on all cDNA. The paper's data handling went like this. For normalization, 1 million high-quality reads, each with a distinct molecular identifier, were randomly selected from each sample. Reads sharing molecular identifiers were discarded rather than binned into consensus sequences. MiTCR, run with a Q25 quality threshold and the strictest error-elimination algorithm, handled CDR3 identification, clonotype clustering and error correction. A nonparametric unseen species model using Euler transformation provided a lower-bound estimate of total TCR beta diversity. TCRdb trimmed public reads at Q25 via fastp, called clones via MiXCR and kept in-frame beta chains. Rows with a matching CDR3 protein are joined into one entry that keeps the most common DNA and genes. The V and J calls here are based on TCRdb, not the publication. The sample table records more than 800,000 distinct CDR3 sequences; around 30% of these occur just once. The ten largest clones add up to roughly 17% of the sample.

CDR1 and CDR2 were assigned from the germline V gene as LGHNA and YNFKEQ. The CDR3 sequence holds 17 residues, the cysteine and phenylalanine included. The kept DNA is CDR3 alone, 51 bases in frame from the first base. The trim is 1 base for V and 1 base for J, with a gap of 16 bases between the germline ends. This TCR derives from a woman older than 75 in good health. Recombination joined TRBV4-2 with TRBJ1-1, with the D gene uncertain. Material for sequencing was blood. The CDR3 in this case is CASSQGSLEPENTEAFF. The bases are TGTGCCAGCAGCCAAGGCAGCTTGGAGCCCGAGAACACTGAAGCTTTCTTT.